This TCR beta chain was documented in a study of cytomegalovirus exposure and HLA in healthy donors. The study's findings and limits: When analyzed later, a missense DCLRE1C variant was found to be linked to TCR beta V- and J-gene trimming. It was reportedly the case that the classifier diagnosed cytomegalovirus status with high specificity and sensitivity. Most CMV-associated TCR beta chains were later found to appear HLA-restricted.

Remarks on this clone: The target antigen is unknown.

The study sampled nominally healthy donors, though unrecorded immune exposures were likely. Germline CDR1 and CDR2: MNHNY and SVGAGI (reference sequence). This CDR3 has 14 amino acids. The junction had 0 bases not matched to a gene; V was cut back by 2 bases and J by 5 bases. Primers: 60 Vbeta forward and 13 Jbeta reverse. Clones were read by immunoSEQ multiplex PCR, and TCRdb kept only the in-frame ones, dropping some. The sample contains 120,000 to 150,000 clones, around 80% of which appear only once. This chain joins TRBV6-6 and TRBJ2-1; 10 nucleotides align to TRBD2. The sequencing input was PBMCs. This TCR came from a man aged 25 to 40 in good health and CMV-seropositive. The CDR3 protein is CASSYLAGDNEQFF. CDR3 nucleotides: TGTGCCAGCAGTTACCTAGCGGGGGACAATGAGCAGTTCTTC.